The 28 T cell receptor beta chains below were found in one sample sequenced in a study of blood T cell repertoires in COVID-19. Data came from immunoSEQ multiplex PCR; TCRdb stores just in-frame clones and leaves some out. The sample yields 150,000 or so clones, approximately 80% seen once. The sample consisted of PBMCs or T cells enriched from blood (not recorded which). The receptors were sampled from a man in his fifties who had recovered from COVID-19.

This clone appeared once. The chain recombines TRBV3-1 (or the pseudogene TRBV3-2) with TRBJ2-1; D might be TRBD1 (6 bases). Germline V gene data show CDR1 as LGHDT and CDR2 as YNNKEL (reference sequence). V lost 0 bases, J lost 10 bases, and 7 bases lay in between. The CDR3 loop spans 12 amino acids. The CDR3 is CASSQDDREQFF. CDR3 coding DNA: TGTGCCAGCAGCCAAGACGACAGGGAGCAGTTCTTC.

The chain combines TRBV7-9 with TRBJ1-5; D is perhaps TRBD1 (5 bases). CDR1 and CDR2 from the germline V gene are SEHNR and FQNEAQ (reference sequence). This CDR3 spans 14 amino acids. Trimming took 0 bases from V and 4 from J, leaving 7 bases between them. Here the CDR3 DNA reads TGTGCCAGCAGCTTAGCAGGGGATAATCAGCCCCAGCATTTT. Protein product: CASSLAGDNQPQHF. Variable domain in full (rest from reference TRBV7-9 and TRBJ1-5): DTGVSQNPRHKITKRGQNVTFRCDPISEHNRLYWYRQTLGQGPEFLTYFQNEAQLEKSRLLSDRFSAERPKGSFSTLEIQRTEQGDSAMYLCASSLAGDNQPQHFGDGTRLSIL.

J is TRBJ2-5 and V is TRBV28; D is possibly TRBD1 (6 bases). CDR3 length: 15 amino acids. The germline V gene has CDR1 MDHEN and CDR2 SYDVKM. V gave up 5 bases and J gave up 5 bases, with 18 bases separating them. The CDR3 loop reads CASSDQQGFGETQYF. DNA for the CDR3: TGTGCCAGCAGTGACCAACAGGGTTTCGGCGAGACCCAGTACTTC.

V usage is TRBV9 and J usage is TRBJ1-2, with 9 bases lining up with TRBD1. The germline gives CDR1 SGDLS, CDR2 YYNGEE. The J segment lost 4 bases and the V segment lost 0 bases, leaving 1 base of the junction unmatched. The CDR3 spans 14 residues. This CDR3 is CASSVEGQGYGYTF. CDR3 bases: TGTGCCAGCAGCGTAGAGGGACAGGGCTATGGCTACACCTTC.

The gene calls are TRBV7-9 and TRBJ2-7, with 7 nucleotides matching TRBD1. The ends lost 4 bases at V and 0 bases at J; junction bases unmatched: 12. CDR1 is SEHNR, CDR2 FQNEAQ, per germline (reference sequence). The CDR3 is 17 residues long. CDR3 residues: CASSSPSATGSSYEQYF. The CDR3 region has the DNA TGTGCCAGCAGCTCTCCCTCCGCGACAGGGAGCTCCTACGAGCAGTACTTC.

The chain joins TRBV12-3 or TRBV12-4 to TRBJ1-2; D ambiguous. The ends were cut back, 4 bases at V and 8 bases at J, with 14 bases in the middle. The CDR3 sequence is 13 residues long. The DNA of the CDR3 is TGTGCCAGCAGTTCTAGAGACACGGGGGGCTACACCTTC. Translated, it gives CASSSRDTGGYTF.

This clone was detected only once. The chain couples TRBV2 to TRBJ1-2; a possible D gene is TRBD1 (6 bases). Trimming took 6 bases from V and 2 from J, leaving 10 bases between them. The V gene's germline CDR1 is SNHLY and CDR2 FYNNEI. The CDR3 is 13 residues long. CDR3 loop: CASRSDSNYGYTF. The CDR3, as DNA: TGTGCCAGCAGGTCGGACAGCAACTATGGCTACACCTTC.

V gene TRBV3-1 (or the pseudogene TRBV3-2) combines with J gene TRBJ1-4; 7 positions match TRBD1. The CDR3 has 14 residues. CDR1 is LGHDT and CDR2 is YNNKEL in the germline V gene (reference sequence). J was trimmed by 8 bases and V by 4 bases; bases with no gene match: 7. The chain's CDR3 is CASSPGTVYEKLFF. The CDR3 DNA reads TGTGCCAGCAGCCCCGGGACAGTATACGAAAAACTGTTTTTT.

The chain employs TRBV12-3 or TRBV12-4 and TRBJ2-3; no clear D. The CDR3 is made up of 11 amino acids. The V and J ends lost 4 bases and 6 bases respectively, with 5 bases between them. The CDR3 spells CASSSGDTQYF. CDR3 nucleotides: TGTGCCAGCAGTTCCGGGGATACGCAGTATTTT.

The rearrangement links TRBV28 to TRBJ1-5, with D tentatively TRBD1 (5 bases). The germline V and J ends were trimmed by 3 bases and 2 bases, with 11 bases remaining between them. The CDR3 sequence is 15 residues long. Germline V gene sequence: CDR1 MDHEN, CDR2 SYDVKM. DNA for the CDR3: TGTGCCAGCAGTTTTTTAGGGGTGGGCAATCAGCCCCAGCATTTT. This translates into CASSFLGVGNQPQHF.

V usage is TRBV27 and J usage is TRBJ1-1, with 9 positions matching TRBD1. Germline V CDR1 and CDR2: MNHEY, SMNVEV (reference sequence). J lost 0 bases, V lost 3 bases, and 5 bases had no gene match. The CDR3 totals 16 residues. The CDR3 loop is CASSFLGTGLNTEAFF. The CDR3 DNA reads as TGTGCCAGCAGTTTTTTAGGGACAGGGTTGAACACTGAAGCTTTCTTT.

The V call is TRBV2, the J call TRBJ2-3, with 8 nucleotides matching TRBD1. In germline, CDR1 is SNHLY, CDR2 FYNNEI. With 4 bases clipped from V and 2 bases from J, the junction kept 5 bases outside the gene matches. The CDR3 has 15 residues. CDR3 protein: CASSADRGVTDTQYF. CDR3 nucleotides: TGTGCCAGCAGTGCCGACAGGGGAGTCACAGATACGCAGTATTTT.

The chain joins TRBV5-6 to TRBJ2-1; 9 bases are shared with TRBD2. The CDR3 totals 17 residues. Looked up from germline, CDR1 is SGHDT and CDR2 is YYEEEE. Trimming at V came to 1 base and at J to 0 bases, leaving 5 bases not matched to a gene. Here the CDR3 reads CASSLLASGVSYNEQFF. The CDR3 coding sequence is TGTGCCAGCAGCTTGCTGGCTAGCGGGGTCTCCTACAATGAGCAGTTCTTC. Combining the CDR3 with reference TRBV5-6 and TRBJ2-1 gives the whole variable domain DAGVTQSPTHLIKTRGQQVTLRCSPKSGHDTVSWYQQALGQGPQFIFQYYEEEERQRGNFPDRFSGHQFPNYSSELNVNALLLGDSALYLCASSLLASGVSYNEQFFGPGTRLTVL.

The chain is built from TRBV7-2 and TRBJ2-3; TRBD2 agrees at 8 bases. This CDR3 has 16 amino acids. V lost 0 bases, J lost 4 bases, and 6 bases stayed unmatched. CDR1 is SGHTA and CDR2 is FQGNSA in the germline V gene. The CDR3 sequence is CASSLAVAGSSDTQYF. The CDR3 coding sequence is TGTGCCAGCAGCTTAGCTGTAGCGGGGAGTTCAGATACGCAGTATTTT.

The chain is built from TRBV9 and TRBJ1-1; 9 positions match TRBD1. There are 15 residues in the CDR3. Germline values: CDR1 SGDLS, CDR2 YYNGEE. V lost 4 bases, J lost 3 bases, and 7 bases stayed unmatched. CDR3 region: CASSLYDRGDTEAFF. The CDR3 DNA sequence: TGTGCCAGCAGCTTATACGACAGGGGGGACACTGAAGCTTTCTTT.

The chain employs TRBV2 and TRBJ2-5, with 7 positions matching TRBD1. This CDR3 spans 15 amino acids. From germline, CDR1 is SNHLY and CDR2 FYNNEI. Losses at the gene ends were 6 bases for V and 1 base for J; bases not matched to a gene: 8. CDR3 DNA: TGTGCCAGCAGCCTGGAGTACAGGGGCCAAGAGACCCAGTACTTC. This translates into CASSLEYRGQETQYF.

The V call is TRBV11-1, the J call TRBJ1-4; D gene uncertain. The V end lost 6 bases, the J end lost 6 bases, and 11 bases lay between the germline ends. Germline CDR1 reads SGHAT; CDR2 reads FQDESV (reference sequence). This CDR3 is 13 amino acids long. CDR3 protein: CASSSGPYEKLFF. The CDR3 DNA is TGTGCCAGCAGTTCGGGTCCCTATGAAAAACTGTTTTTT.

This chain joins TRBV14 and TRBJ1-4, with TRBD1 matching 7 bases. This CDR3 is built from 15 residues. The J segment lost 5 bases and the V segment lost 2 bases, leaving 5 bases of the junction unmatched. In germline, CDR1 is SGHDN, CDR2 FVKESK. The CDR3: CASSQLTGVNEKLFF. As DNA, the CDR3 is TGTGCCAGCAGCCAATTAACAGGGGTAAATGAAAAACTGTTTTTT.

V gene TRBV27 combines with J gene TRBJ2-7; tentative D call: TRBD2 (7 bases). Germline-derived CDR1 and CDR2 are MNHEY and SMNVEV (reference sequence). The CDR3 consists of 15 residues. The germline V and J ends were trimmed by 5 bases and 3 bases, with 17 bases remaining between them. CDR3 amino acids: CASSPGRGAGYEQYF. CDR3 nucleotide sequence: TGTGCCAGCAGTCCCGGTCGGGGGGCAGGCTACGAGCAGTACTTC.

The V gene is TRBV10-3, the J gene TRBJ1-2; the D gene is possibly TRBD1 (5 bases). CDR3 length: 12 residues. The V end was cut by 6 bases, the J end by 7 bases, with 12 bases between. Per germline, CDR1 ENHRY and CDR2 SYGVKD. The CDR3 is CAISGGSPGYTF. The CDR3 nucleotides are TGTGCCATCAGCGGGGGATCCCCTGGCTACACCTTC.

The V and J genes are TRBV7-2 and TRBJ2-3, with D maybe TRBD1 (5 bases). Germline assignment: CDR1 SGHTA and CDR2 FQGNSA. This CDR3 has 15 amino acids. V gave up 5 bases and J gave up 2 bases, with 14 bases separating them. The CDR3 nucleotides are TGTGCCAGCAGCCCCGCCTTGGGGCCCACAGATACGCAGTATTTT. Translation: CASSPALGPTDTQYF.

The chain is built from TRBV10-1 and TRBJ1-3, with D hard to call. V lost 6 bases to trimming and J lost 0 bases, with 6 bases between them. CDR3 length: 13 residues. Germline V gene lookup returns CDR1 WNHNN and CDR2 SYGVQD (reference sequence). CDR3 sequence: CASSGSSGNTIYF. The CDR3 DNA sequence: TGCGCCAGCAGCGGGAGCTCTGGAAACACCATATATTTT.

This clone is a singleton in its sample. J is TRBJ2-7 and V is TRBV23-1, with D perhaps TRBD1 (6 bases). TRBV23-1 is labeled an ORF, and its function is uncertain. This CDR3 has 12 amino acids. V was cut by 0 bases and J by 8 bases, with 8 bases left in between. CDR3: CASSQSGQKQYF. The CDR3 DNA sequence: TGCGCCAGCAGTCAATCAGGACAGAAGCAGTACTTC.

The chain is built from TRBV9 and TRBJ2-1, with a weak D call TRBD2 (6 bases). Between the trimmed V and J ends, which lost 1 base and 7 bases, there was a span of 15 bases. The V gene's germline CDR1 is SGDLS and CDR2 YYNGEE. This CDR3 is built from 15 residues. The CDR3: CASSVRGGPGNEQFF. CDR3 DNA sequence: TGTGCCAGCAGCGTACGTGGAGGGCCGGGGAATGAGCAGTTCTTC.

The chain combines TRBV7-9 with TRBJ2-7; 7 bases are a match to TRBD1. There are 13 residues in the CDR3. After removal of 4 bases from V and 3 bases from J, the junction contained 3 bases not matched to a gene. The germline CDR1 and CDR2 sequences are SEHNR and FQNEAQ (reference sequence). CDR3 coding DNA: TGTGCCAGCAGCTCAGGACAGGACTACGAGCAGTACTTC. Translated, it gives CASSSGQDYEQYF.

The genes are TRBV13 and TRBJ2-3; 7 positions agree with TRBD1. The V gene end was trimmed by 0 bases and the J gene end by 6 bases; junction bases not matched to a gene: 3. This CDR3 contains 14 residues. Germline V gene sequence: CDR1 PRHDT, CDR2 FYEKMQ (reference sequence). In nucleotides, the CDR3 is TGTGCCAGCAGCTTAGGCCAGACAGGGGATACGCAGTATTTT. Residues: CASSLGQTGDTQYF.

The CDR3 region is CASSTGGLADTQYF. The CDR3 nucleotides read TGTGCCAGCAGCACGGGGGGGTTAGCAGATACGCAGTATTTT. The chain joins TRBV7-9 to TRBJ2-3, with 8 positions matching TRBD2. The V gene end was trimmed by 5 bases and the J gene end by 4 bases; junction bases not matched to a gene: 5. The CDR3 has 14 amino acids. The V gene's germline CDR1 is SEHNR and CDR2 FQNEAQ (reference sequence).

The chain carries TRBV7-9 and TRBJ2-7; 9 nucleotides line up with TRBD1. V shed 4 bases and J 0 bases; nucleotides not matched to a gene: 7. The CDR3 totals 16 residues. Germline V gene lookup returns CDR1 SEHNR and CDR2 FQNEAQ (reference sequence). The CDR3 protein is CASSSPTGGTSYEQYF. CDR3 in DNA: TGTGCCAGCAGCTCACCGACAGGGGGGACCTCCTACGAGCAGTACTTC.